The sample holds a few counts of the clone carrying this TCR beta chain. What it binds is not known. V was pared by 8 bases and J by 5 bases, with 6 bases of the junction left unmatched. Germline V gene sequence: CDR1 SQVTM, CDR2 ANQGSEA. The CDR3 spans 13 residues. The investigators reverse transcribed all of the isolated RNA, so they sequenced expressed TCRB transcripts. Data came from immunoSEQ multiplex PCR; TCRdb stores just in-frame clones and leaves some out. The sample lists about 660,000 clones, roughly 13% occurring once. This record comes from a study of beta chain features in type 1 diabetes. Study-wide background: Over all samples combined, some 110 million sorted cells were examined. Study-level results: For patients and controls alike, PCR might favor shorter templates to the same degree. TCRB CDR3s were moderately but significantly shorter in Type 1 diabetes patients in all four CD4+ subsets.

The single heparinised draw taken from each donor contained around 100 mL of blood on average. CD45RO/CCR7/CD25/CD127/CD95/CD27 staining was used to isolate CD4+ naive, central memory, regulatory and stem cell-like memory cells by sorting. What was sequenced was naive CD4+ T cells from blood. The rearrangement joins TRBV29-1 to TRBJ1-5; 10 bases map to TRBD1. This clonotype was sampled from a man aged 18 to 29 with type 1 diabetes. CDR3 in DNA: TGCAGCACGGGACAGGGGAAAGATCAGCCCCAGCATTTT. Amino acid sequence: CSTGQGKDQPQHF.